This passage covers 27 T cell receptor beta chains from one sample sequenced in a study of blood T cells in healthy people across ages. A second roughly 6 to 11 cycle PCR used barcoded and J-beta primers. MiXCR, applied by TCRdb to the 5' RACE reads, yields one record per CDR3 protein. The sample shows some 640,000 distinct CDR3 sequences, roughly 49% of them seen only once. Sequencing was carried out using blood. The receptors come from a woman in her fifties or sixties in good health.

This clonotype came up a few times. The chain links TRBV7-2 to TRBJ2-1; tentatively, D is TRBD1 (7 bases). Between the trimmed V and J ends, which lost 5 bases and 1 base, there was a span of 18 bases. The CDR3 extends over 17 amino acids. Germline V gene lookup returns CDR1 SGHTA and CDR2 FQGNSA. The CDR3 coding sequence is TGTGCCAGCAGCCGCCCTCAGGGGGGAAGGTCCTACAATGAGCAGTTCTTC. This encodes CASSRPQGGRSYNEQFF.

The chain carries TRBV4-3 and TRBJ1-2, with D possibly being TRBD1 (5 bases). V dropped 6 bases and J dropped 8 bases, with 13 bases sitting between them. The V gene's germline CDR1 is LGHNA and CDR2 YSLEER. The CDR3 has 12 residues. DNA of the CDR3: TGCGCCAGCAGTTTTGCACGGGGCGGCTACACCTTC. Translating it yields CASSFARGGYTF.

This clonotype has only a few counts. J is TRBJ2-1 and V is TRBV7-2; 11 positions match TRBD1. V dropped 2 bases and J dropped 4; count of bases not matched to a gene: 7. This CDR3 has 17 residues. Germline assignment: CDR1 SGHTA and CDR2 FQGNSA. CDR3 amino acids: CASSLIGGTGGYNEQFF. The CDR3 nucleotides read TGTGCCAGCAGCTTAATCGGTGGGACAGGGGGGTACAATGAGCAGTTCTTC. The full variable domain, in which reference TRBV7-2 and TRBJ2-1 provide the parts outside the CDR3, is GAGVSQSPSNKVTEKGKDVELRCDPISGHTALYWYRQSLGQGLEFLIYFQGNSAPDKSGLPSDRFSAERTGGSVSTLTIQRTQQEDSAVYLCASSLIGGTGGYNEQFFGPGTRLTVL.

V usage is TRBV7-2 and J usage is TRBJ2-3, with 7 bases fitting TRBD2. The CDR3 contains 14 residues. With 5 bases clipped from V and 4 bases from J, the junction kept 6 bases outside the gene matches. Germline CDR1 reads SGHTA; CDR2 reads FQGNSA. The chain's CDR3 is CASSLRLASDTQYF. The CDR3 nucleotides read TGTGCCAGCAGCCTTCGACTAGCTTCAGATACGCAGTATTTT.

The V call is TRBV20-1, the J call TRBJ2-3; D remains ambiguous. The CDR3 covers 14 residues. Trimming cost V 3 bases and J 2 bases, with 12 bases left between them. The germline CDR1 and CDR2 sequences are DFQATT and SNEGSKA (reference sequence). CDR3: CSASREVNTDTQYF. CDR3 sequence (DNA): TGCAGTGCTAGCAGAGAGGTTAACACAGATACGCAGTATTTT.

The rearrangement links TRBV28 to TRBJ1-1, with D possibly matching TRBD1 (5 bases). Germline V CDR1 and CDR2: MDHEN, SYDVKM. The CDR3 is 14 amino acids. V was clipped by 3 bases and J by 3 bases, with 11 bases between them. The CDR3: CASSFGGSDTEAFF. The CDR3, as DNA: TGTGCCAGCAGTTTTGGGGGGTCGGACACTGAAGCTTTCTTT.

At least ten counts were recorded for this clonotype. The CDR3 DNA follows: TGTGCCAGCAGCCCCTCTAGCGGGAGCTTTGAAGATACGCAGTATTTT. As protein: CASSPSSGSFEDTQYF. The chain links TRBV4-2 to TRBJ2-3; 10 nucleotides agree with TRBD2. Germline CDR1 reads LGHNA; CDR2 reads YNFKEQ. This CDR3 region has 16 residues. V gave up 4 bases and J gave up 5 bases; unmatched junction bases: 9.

A word on this clonotype: A single base separates this from a much larger clone, so it may be a read error. The rearrangement links TRBV5-1 to TRBJ2-6; D possibly corresponds to TRBD1 (5 bases). Per the germline V gene, CDR1 is SGHRS and CDR2 is YFSETQ. Trimming took 6 bases from V and 2 from J, leaving 12 bases between them. The CDR3 extends over 15 amino acids. The CDR3 bases are TGCGCCAGCACCTGGACAACCCCTGGGGCCAACGTCCTGACTTTC. Protein: CASTWTTPGANVLTF.

The chain is built from TRBV4-3 and TRBJ2-6; D is undetermined. The CDR3 extends over 18 amino acids. CDR1 is LGHNA, CDR2 YSLEER, per germline. V was pared by 2 bases and J by 0 bases, with 14 bases between. The CDR3: CASSQLSGPHSGANVLTF. CDR3 DNA sequence: TGCGCCAGCAGCCAATTATCCGGGCCCCACTCTGGGGCCAACGTCCTGACTTTC.

The V call is TRBV7-2, the J call TRBJ2-1, with 7 bases matching TRBD2. The CDR3 loop spans 19 amino acids. V lost 1 base to trimming and J lost 3 bases; unmatched junction nucleotides: 15. In germline, CDR1 is SGHTA, CDR2 FQGNSA. This CDR3 reads CASSLVRWLGDYIYNEQFF. The CDR3 DNA is TGTGCCAGCAGCTTAGTGAGGTGGCTGGGGGACTACATCTACAATGAGCAGTTCTTC.

This clonotype was recorded at least ten times. The chain recombines TRBV11-2 with TRBJ2-7; 11 positions agree with TRBD1. V shed 2 bases, J shed 4 bases, and the junction held 13 bases outside the gene matches. Germline V gene lookup returns CDR1 SGHAT and CDR2 FQNNGV. The CDR3 contains 18 residues. The DNA of the CDR3 is TGTGCCAGCAGCTTAAAAGGGGGCTGGGACAGGGGGAAGTACGAGCAGTACTTC. Translated: CASSLKGGWDRGKYEQYF.

The V gene is TRBV9, the J gene TRBJ1-1, with D perhaps TRBD1 (5 bases). V shed 0 bases and J shed 8 bases, with 14 bases lying between them. Germline CDR1 SGDLS, CDR2 YYNGEE. The CDR3 consists of 14 residues. The CDR3 sequence is CASSVESGPGEAFF. The DNA for the CDR3 is TGTGCCAGCAGCGTAGAATCAGGGCCCGGAGAAGCTTTCTTT.

This clonotype was counted between two and nine times. The chain has TRBV7-9 and TRBJ2-7, with 9 bases aligning to TRBD1. This CDR3 has 16 residues. Germline CDR1 SEHNR, CDR2 FQNEAQ (reference sequence). With 1 base clipped from V and 2 bases from J, the junction kept 6 bases outside the gene matches. DNA for the CDR3: TGTGCCAGCAGCTTAGTCTGGGACAGGGATCCCTACGAGCAGTACTTC. It specifies CASSLVWDRDPYEQYF.

The CDR3 DNA sequence: TGTGCCAGCAGTTTCGCGGGTTGGGATTCACCCCTCCACTTT. Protein sequence: CASSFAGWDSPLHF. The chain is built from TRBV27 and TRBJ1-6; no reliable D call. The CDR3 sequence is 14 residues long. Germline assignment: CDR1 MNHEY and CDR2 SMNVEV (reference sequence). The germline V and J ends were trimmed by 3 bases and 8 bases, with 11 bases remaining between them.

This clonotype was counted many times. The chain combines TRBV19 with TRBJ1-2; possibly TRBD1 for D (5 bases). Germline V gene lookup returns CDR1 LNHDA and CDR2 SQIVND (reference sequence). The CDR3 totals 13 residues. Trimming pared 11 bases from V and 3 bases from J, leaving 16 bases between. The CDR3 bases are TGTGCCTCCAAACACTCCAGGGACTATGGCTACACCTTC. Its protein is CASKHSRDYGYTF.

In DNA, the CDR3 is TGCAGTGTTTTGGGCCTGCCGACAGGGACCTACAATGAGCAGTACTTC. Translating it yields CSVLGLPTGTYNEQYF. The chain employs TRBV20-1 and TRBJ2-7, with TRBD1 matching 7 bases. V dropped 7 bases and J dropped 7; count of bases not matched to a gene: 22. The CDR3 runs 16 residues. Germline V gives CDR1 DFQATT, CDR2 SNEGSKA (reference sequence).

In the case of this clonotype: At one of its ends the junction is not consistent with the germline gene, which may arise from a read error. J is TRBJ2-3 and V is TRBV7-3; 10 nucleotides line up with TRBD2. CDR1 and CDR2 from the germline V gene are SGHTA and FQGTGA. This CDR3 is 14 amino acids long. For the CDR3, the DNA is TGTGCCAGCAGCTCTCGGACTAGCGGAGATGCGCAGTATTTT. Residues: CASSSRTSGDAQYF.

This clonotype was counted at least ten times. The gene calls are TRBV25-1 and TRBJ2-7, with D possibly matching TRBD2 (6 bases). There are 13 residues in the CDR3. Germline V gene lookup returns CDR1 MGHDK and CDR2 SYGVNS. V was trimmed by 8 bases and J by 2 bases, leaving 13 bases between them. CDR3 in amino acids: CASAGSGAYEQYF. CDR3 DNA sequence: TGTGCCAGCGCCGGGTCGGGGGCCTACGAGCAGTACTTC.

This chain links TRBV21-1 with TRBJ2-1. TRBV21-1 is marked as a pseudogene. The CDR3 consists of 16 residues. CDR3 protein: CASSNSSLSSYNEQFF. CDR3 DNA: TGTGCCAGCAGCAATTCTTCCCTGAGCTCCTACAATGAGCAGTTCTTC.

The rearrangement uses TRBV6-5 and TRBJ2-4; TRBD1 is a possible D gene (7 bases). The J call may be in error: the DNA end matches TRBJ2-7 better. The CDR3 totals 15 residues. The germline CDR1 and CDR2 sequences are MNHEY and SVGAGI. The CDR3 region has the DNA TGTGCCAGCAGTCGACAGGGAGGAAAAACCTACGAGCAGTACTTC. Translated, it gives CASSRQGGKTYEQYF.

The chain uses TRBV4-3 and TRBJ2-2; unclear D gene. The length of the CDR3 is 13 residues. CDR1 and CDR2 (germline): LGHNA, YSLEER. Trimming stripped 0 bases from V and 6 bases from J, with 5 bases between. In nucleotides, the CDR3 is TGCGCCAGCAGCCAAGATGGGGCCGGGGAGCTGTTTTTT. It yields the protein CASSQDGAGELFF.

J is TRBJ2-7 and V is TRBV10-3, with TRBD2 matching 8 bases. The trim removed 5 bases at V and 2 bases at J, leaving 5 bases unmatched. CDR1 and CDR2 from the germline V gene are ENHRY and SYGVKD. The CDR3 spans 14 residues. The CDR3 protein is CAISSGSLPYEQYF. The CDR3 nucleotides read TGTGCCATCAGTAGCGGGAGTCTGCCCTACGAGCAGTACTTC.

The chain carries TRBV13 and TRBJ2-4; D not resolved. The end of the DNA is better explained by TRBJ2-7, so the J call may be wrong. Germline lookup yields CDR1 PRHDT and CDR2 FYEKMQ (reference sequence). The CDR3 extends over 12 amino acids. The CDR3 coding sequence is TGTGCCAGCAGCTTAGTCCCACACGAGCAGTACTTC. Protein: CASSLVPHEQYF.

The chain is built from TRBV9 and TRBJ1-2; 9 bases agree with TRBD1. V gave up 3 bases and J gave up 8 bases; unmatched junction bases: 8. This CDR3 has 14 amino acids. From germline, CDR1 is SGDLS and CDR2 YYNGEE. DNA of the CDR3: TGTGCCAGCAGCGGTGGGGGACAGGGCAGGGGCTACACCTTC. Its protein product is CASSGGGQGRGYTF.

The gene calls are TRBV11-3 and TRBJ2-4; 7 bases map to TRBD1. The V segment lost 5 bases and the J segment 7 bases; nucleotides outside the gene matches: 5. CDR1 is SGHNT, CDR2 YENEEA, per germline. This CDR3 comprises 13 residues. The CDR3 DNA reads as TGTGCCAGCAGCCCGACAGGGAGTAACATTCAGTACTTC. Translating it yields CASSPTGSNIQYF.

The chain recombines TRBV7-2 with TRBJ2-2; D is ambiguous. Germline V CDR1 and CDR2: SGHTA, FQGNSA. Trimming pared 3 bases from V and 3 bases from J, leaving 11 bases between. The CDR3 has 15 amino acids. CDR3 nucleotides: TGTGCCAGCAGCTTCTCCCAGTCCGACACCGGGGAGCTGTTTTTT. Protein product: CASSFSQSDTGELFF.

This clonotype showed up just a few times. The chain carries TRBV20-1 and TRBJ2-1, with unresolved D. Trimming stripped 6 bases from V and 3 bases from J, with 12 bases between. Germline V gene lookup returns CDR1 DFQATT and CDR2 SNEGSKA (reference sequence). The CDR3 length is 13 residues. The CDR3 DNA follows: TGCAGTGCCCGGTGGCCTGACTACAATGAGCAGTTCTTC. It yields the protein CSARWPDYNEQFF.